The present T cell receptor (beta chain) was sequenced within a study of blood T cells in healthy people across ages. Per germline, CDR1 SQVTM and CDR2 ANQGSEA. The CDR3 covers 11 residues. Deletions cut 5 bases from V and 4 bases from J, with 8 bases between. Alongside a J-beta primer mix, a sample-barcoded 5' primer served in a second PCR lasting about 7 to 12 cycles. A single record per CDR3 protein comes from TCRdb applying MiXCR to the 5' RACE reads. The sample holds around 940,000 distinct CDR3 sequences, just over 50% seen once. The sample taken for sequencing was blood. The chain employs TRBV29-1 and TRBJ2-5; no reliable D call. The TCR was taken from an older woman in good health. CDR3 amino acids: CSVRELETQYF. Written as DNA, the CDR3 is TGCAGCGTTCGCGAACTAGAGACCCAGTACTTC.